Below, 21 T cell receptor beta chains from the same sample are listed, as sequenced in a study of T cells in Graves' hyperthyroidism and ophthalmopathy (dated by TCRdb to the late 2010s). Libraries were prepared through multiplex PCR. The run used an Illumina HiSeq 2000. The TCR beta CDR3 regions were amplified from the RNA transcripts. A first-round RT-PCR of the TCR CDR3 used the HTBI primer set with the Qiagen OneStep RT-PCR kit. The public reads were reanalyzed by TCRdb: fastp trimming at Q25, MiXCR alignment, in-frame beta chains only. Identical CDR3 protein sequences are pooled into one entry, listed with their most common genes and DNA. The sample yields more than 550,000 distinct CDR3 sequences; 17% were counted once. The ten top clones hold about 16% of the sample. The material sequenced was blood. These receptors were taken from a man in his fifties or sixties with Graves' hyperthyroidism.

This rearrangement joins TRBV28 to TRBJ1-1; D not certain. V was clipped by 4 bases and J by 2 bases, with 11 bases between them. Germline lookup yields CDR1 MDHEN and CDR2 SYDVKM. The CDR3 is 14 residues long. DNA for the CDR3: TGTGCCAGCAGTTCTTACCCCAGAAACACTGAAGCTTTCTTT. Translating it yields CASSSYPRNTEAFF.

This clonotype was seen at least ten times. V gene TRBV6-6 combines with J gene TRBJ1-1; tentatively, D is TRBD1 (5 bases). This CDR3 comprises 16 residues. The V and J ends lost 0 bases and 3 bases respectively, with 14 bases between them. Germline loops: CDR1 MNHNY, CDR2 SVGAGI (reference sequence). CDR3 region: CASSYSIQGGDTEAFF. The DNA of the CDR3 is TGTGCCAGCAGTTACTCGATTCAGGGTGGGGACACTGAAGCTTTCTTT.

The rearrangement links TRBV18 to TRBJ2-7, with a tentative D call TRBD1 (5 bases). The CDR3 contains 15 residues. Trimming took 3 bases from V and 1 from J, leaving 13 bases between them. Germline V lookup: CDR1 KGHSH, CDR2 LQKENI. The CDR3 sequence is CASSPIVGPSYEQYF. CDR3 nucleotide sequence: TGTGCCAGCTCACCTATTGTGGGGCCGTCCTACGAGCAGTACTTC.

The V gene is TRBV6-2 or TRBV6-3, the J gene TRBJ2-2, with 7 bases that match TRBD1. The CDR3 runs to 18 residues. The V gene end was trimmed by 5 bases and the J gene end by 5 bases; junction bases not matched to a gene: 17. The germline V gene encodes CDR1 MNHEY and CDR2 SVGEGT. CDR3 in amino acids: CASSAPYGLTGTTGELFF. The CDR3 DNA reads TGTGCCAGCAGTGCCCCTTACGGCCTGACAGGGACAACCGGGGAGCTGTTTTTT.

The table lists this clonotype with a few counts. The V call is TRBV2, the J call TRBJ2-5; possibly TRBD1 or TRBD2 for D (7 bases each). Looked up from germline, CDR1 is SNHLY and CDR2 is FYNNEI. The CDR3 is 16 amino acids. V was clipped by 5 bases and J by 0 bases, with 16 bases between them. The DNA for the CDR3 is TGTGCCAGCAGTTGGGACAGAGCGGGGAACCAAGAGACCCAGTACTTC. This translates into CASSWDRAGNQETQYF. The complete variable domain, with remaining parts taken from reference TRBV2 and TRBJ2-5, reads EPEVTQTPSHQVTQMGQEVILRCVPISNHLYFYWYRQILGQKVEFLVSFYNNEISEKSEIFDDQFSVERPDGSNFTLKIRSTKLEDSAMYFCASSWDRAGNQETQYFGPGTRLLVL.

This chain joins TRBV28 and TRBJ2-5; D is unclear. The germline CDR1 and CDR2 sequences are MDHEN and SYDVKM. V was shortened by 6 bases and J by 5 bases, with 25 bases between the two germline ends. The CDR3 covers 17 residues. CDR3 sequence (DNA): TGTGCCAGCAGCACCACCAGTGCAAAAATCACACGGGAGACCCAGTACTTC. Amino acid sequence: CASSTTSAKITRETQYF.

This clonotype was recorded at least ten times. This chain uses TRBV19 with TRBJ1-1; tentatively, D is TRBD1 (5 bases). The CDR3 runs 14 residues. The V end was cut by 7 bases, the J end by 1 base, with 13 bases between. CDR1 is LNHDA and CDR2 is SQIVND in the germline V gene (reference sequence). CDR3 bases: TGTGCCAGTACCCTAACAGGAACGAACACTGAAGCTTTCTTT. It specifies CASTLTGTNTEAFF. Full variable domain (missing parts from reference TRBV19 and TRBJ1-1): DGGITQSPKYLFRKEGQNVTLSCEQNLNHDAMYWYRQDPGQGLRLIYYSQIVNDFQKGDIAEGYSVSREKKESFPLTVTSAQKNPTAFYLCASTLTGTNTEAFFGQGTRLTVV.

This clonotype occurred a few times. The germline gene is not matched at one end of the junction; a read error may be the cause. The chain links TRBV18 to TRBJ2-7, with 7 positions matching TRBD1. The CDR3 sequence is 16 residues long. Germline loops: CDR1 KGHSH, CDR2 LQKENI. CDR3 in DNA: TGTACCAGCTCACCAAATTCACAGGGGAGCTCCTACGAGCAGTACTTC. Translating it yields CTSSPNSQGSSYEQYF.

Remarks on this clonotype: A much more abundant neighbour one base away suggests this may be a read error. The V and J genes are TRBV3-1 and TRBJ2-2; a weak D match, TRBD2 (5 bases). Per germline, CDR1 LGHDT and CDR2 YNNKEL (reference sequence). This CDR3 contains 16 residues. In nucleotides, the CDR3 is TGTGCCAGCAGCCAAGAAATCCTAGCCTACACCGGGGAGCTGCTTTTT. Translated, it gives CASSQEILAYTGELLF.

On this clonotype: This may come from a read error, since a much larger clone is one base off. The V and J genes are TRBV2 and TRBJ1-5; D is ambiguous. This CDR3 has 14 amino acids. The V and J ends lost 6 bases and 11 bases respectively, with 20 bases between them. The germline gives CDR1 SNHLY, CDR2 FYNNEI. CDR3 sequence: CASRPGQVQWTQHF. The DNA for the CDR3 is TGTGCCAGCAGGCCTGGGCAGGTGCAATGGACCCAGCATTTT.

This clonotype was seen at least ten times. The V and J genes are TRBV20-1 and TRBJ2-1; 11 bases match TRBD2. The CDR3 contains 17 residues. Germline values: CDR1 DFQATT, CDR2 SNEGSKA (reference sequence). V shed 0 bases and J 3 bases; nucleotides not matched to a gene: 7. The CDR3 protein is CSARDTGTSGNYNEQFF. For the CDR3, the DNA is TGCAGTGCTAGAGATACCGGGACTAGCGGAAACTACAATGAGCAGTTCTTC.

V and J are TRBV6-2 or TRBV6-3 and TRBJ2-3; 7 nucleotides agree with TRBD1. The CDR3 is made up of 15 amino acids. The junction had 7 bases not matched to a gene; V was cut back by 6 bases and J by 1 base. Germline-derived CDR1 and CDR2 are MNHEY and SVGEGT. As DNA, the CDR3 is TGTGCCAGCAGCTTACAGGGGCCGGGCACAGATACGCAGTATTTT. Translating gives CASSLQGPGTDTQYF.

This clonotype was seen only a few times. In nucleotides, the CDR3 is TGTGCCAGCAGTTCATACTCCGGGTCCAACACTGAAGCTTTCTTT. Its translation: CASSSYSGSNTEAFF. This chain uses TRBV27 with TRBJ1-1, with D unresolved. V lost 4 bases and J 2 bases, leaving 14 bases between the germline ends. Germline assignment: CDR1 MNHEY and CDR2 SMNVEV (reference sequence). This CDR3 contains 15 residues.

In its sample, this clonotype was seen a few times. This chain uses TRBV29-1 with TRBJ2-3; D ambiguous. The ends were cut back, 2 bases at V and 3 bases at J, with 6 bases in the middle. Per germline, CDR1 SQVTM and CDR2 ANQGSEA. The length of the CDR3 is 12 residues. The CDR3 reads CSVEKATDTQYF. DNA of the CDR3: TGCAGCGTTGAAAAGGCAACAGATACGCAGTATTTT.

This clonotype was seen repeatedly, ten times or more. The chain carries TRBV29-1 and TRBJ1-2; D may be TRBD1 (6 bases). Germline-derived CDR1 and CDR2 are SQVTM and ANQGSEA. The germline V and J ends were trimmed by 5 bases and 7 bases, with 8 bases remaining between them. CDR3 length equals 10 residues. The CDR3, as DNA: TGCAGCGTTACAGGGTCTGGCTACACCTTC. Amino acids: CSVTGSGYTF. Using reference TRBV29-1 and TRBJ1-2 for the parts outside the CDR3, the full variable domain is SAVISQKPSRDICQRGTSLTIQCQVDSQVTMMFWYRQQPGQSLTLIATANQGSEATYESGFVIDKFPISRPNLTFSTLTVSNMSPEDSSIYLCSVTGSGYTFGSGTRLTVV.

This clonotype was counted only a few times. The chain is built from TRBV30 and TRBJ2-3, with D maybe TRBD1 (5 bases). This CDR3 spans 12 amino acids. The ends were cut back, 3 bases at V and 2 bases at J, with 6 bases in the middle. The germline V gene has CDR1 GTSNPN and CDR2 SVGIG (reference sequence). The CDR3 sequence is CAWRQDTDTQYF. CDR3 DNA: TGTGCCTGGAGACAGGACACAGATACGCAGTATTTT.

There are a few counts of this clonotype. The chain employs TRBV2 and TRBJ2-1; D may be TRBD2 (6 bases). Germline V gives CDR1 SNHLY, CDR2 FYNNEI. The CDR3 consists of 12 residues. V shed 7 bases and J shed 4 bases, with 8 bases lying between them. CDR3 region: CASTREYNEQFF. CDR3 coding DNA: TGTGCCAGCACGCGGGAATACAATGAGCAGTTCTTC.

This clonotype was counted only a few times. The chain has TRBV7-9 and TRBJ1-2; 10 nucleotides line up with TRBD1. This CDR3 has 18 amino acids. Germline lookup yields CDR1 SEHNR and CDR2 FQNEAQ (reference sequence). The V and J ends lost 3 bases and 7 bases, in that order; junction bases with no gene match: 17. CDR3 nucleotide sequence: TGTGCCAGCAGCTTTTCTGAATCCGGGACAGGGGATAGGGGTGGCTACACCTTC. It yields the protein CASSFSESGTGDRGGYTF.

This clonotype was observed at least ten times. The genes are TRBV19 and TRBJ1-1; a possible D gene is TRBD1 (5 bases). V was trimmed by 6 bases and J by 4 bases, leaving 15 bases between them. The CDR3 totals 14 residues. Germline V gene data show CDR1 as LNHDA and CDR2 as SQIVND (reference sequence). CDR3 in amino acids: CASREGLGGTEAFF. Here the CDR3 DNA reads TGTGCCAGTAGGGAGGGACTTGGTGGCACTGAAGCTTTCTTT. Variable domain in full (rest from reference TRBV19 and TRBJ1-1): DGGITQSPKYLFRKEGQNVTLSCEQNLNHDAMYWYRQDPGQGLRLIYYSQIVNDFQKGDIAEGYSVSREKKESFPLTVTSAQKNPTAFYLCASREGLGGTEAFFGQGTRLTVV.

The chain has TRBV29-1 and TRBJ1-1; maybe TRBD1 (5 bases). The CDR3 has 16 amino acids. V gave up 6 bases and J gave up 1 base, with 21 bases separating them. Germline V gene data show CDR1 as SQVTM and CDR2 as ANQGSEA. The CDR3 spells CSVMGEQGNRNTEAFF. The CDR3 region has the DNA TGCAGCGTGATGGGGGAGCAGGGTAACAGGAACACTGAAGCTTTCTTT. Complete variable domain (other parts from reference TRBV29-1 and TRBJ1-1): SAVISQKPSRDICQRGTSLTIQCQVDSQVTMMFWYRQQPGQSLTLIATANQGSEATYESGFVIDKFPISRPNLTFSTLTVSNMSPEDSSIYLCSVMGEQGNRNTEAFFGQGTRLTVV.

The chain joins TRBV19 to TRBJ1-2, with 9 nucleotides matching TRBD1. V lost 5 bases to trimming and J lost 0 bases; unmatched junction nucleotides: 7. The CDR3 runs 16 residues. Germline V gene data show CDR1 as LNHDA and CDR2 as SQIVND (reference sequence). CDR3 protein: CASSRDRDRANYGYTF. DNA of the CDR3: TGTGCCAGTAGTCGGGACAGGGACAGGGCTAACTATGGCTACACCTTC. Variable domain in full (rest from reference TRBV19 and TRBJ1-2): DGGITQSPKYLFRKEGQNVTLSCEQNLNHDAMYWYRQDPGQGLRLIYYSQIVNDFQKGDIAEGYSVSREKKESFPLTVTSAQKNPTAFYLCASSRDRDRANYGYTFGSGTRLTVV.